What follows is one TCR beta chain and its context. Method: immunoSEQ multiplex PCR; TCRdb's copy keeps in-frame clones and lacks some. This table has about 100,000 clones, 95% appearing once. The data belong to a study of technical replicates of blood from a handful of donors. The sample was T cells isolated from PBMCs. The clonotype comes from a human donor in good health.

CDR3 DNA sequence: TGTGCCTGGGCTACTAGCGCCTTCTACGAGCAGTACTTC. Residues: CAWATSAFYEQYF. The chain is built from TRBV30 and TRBJ2-7; 7 bases map to TRBD2. Unmatched junction bases numbered 7, after V lost 5 bases and J lost 3 bases. This CDR3 has 13 residues. Looked up from germline, CDR1 is GTSNPN and CDR2 is SVGIG (reference sequence).